This T cell receptor (beta chain) was recorded in a study of blood T cell repertoires in COVID-19 (dated by TCRdb to the early 2020s). With regard to the full study: The collaborator samples originated in the United States, Italy and Spain and spanned the acute and convalescent phases of COVID-19. Subjects who had been exposed to COVID-19, were actively infected with it, or had recovered from it provided the deeply sampled blood TCRbeta repertoires that made up the dataset. The prospective study material was composed of cDNA or gDNA derived from T cells, B-cell-depleted T cells, or PBMCs. The repertoires were released in a freely available public database meant as a resource for research on the immune response to SARS-CoV-2. The samples were drawn from the first 160 participants of the ongoing ImmuneRACE study and from some 1,300 subjects provided by 6 global collaborators. Nearly every sample came with metadata listing a de-identified subject ID, COVID-19 status, age in years and sex. HLA class I and class II types, where available, came from metadata supplied by the sample provider rather than from assay-based typing.

CDR1 MNHEY and CDR2 SVGAGI were looked up in the germline V gene. The CDR3 numbers 13 residues from cysteine through phenylalanine. The kept DNA is CDR3 alone, 39 bases in frame from the first base. V is pared back by 2 bases and J by 7 bases, with 9 bases lying between the germline termini. For this clone: Its antigen is currently not known. The sample holds no much larger clone one base away, and base qualities are not on file.

Beyond this particular receptor, the publication reports: Clinical and demographic metadata were provided uncurated, with the amount varying by source and participant.

In the prospective study, participants were roughly 18 to 90 years old, resided in about two dozen geographic areas of the United States, and were enrolled through a virtual design. To assign participants to cohorts, the prospective study relied on clinical history that participants themselves reported in a screening survey and a study questionnaire. Recovered participants in ImmuneRACE Cohort 3 were defined as having two consecutive negative NP/OP PCR tests, clearance from a healthcare professional, or resolution of symptoms. Each participant in the prospective study had whole blood, serum and a nasopharyngeal or oropharyngeal swab collected by mobile phlebotomists. Over an approximately 2-month period, participants in the prospective study had the option of providing additional blood draws and questionnaires. Before DNA extraction, prospective study blood samples were shipped either frozen or at room temperature.

TCRbeta CDR3 regions were amplified from genomic DNA using the immunoSEQ Assay, a bias-controlled multiplex PCR. The study's processing was this. Within the assay, amplification of reference gene primers was used to estimate how many nucleated cells each sample contained. Sequence reads were collapsed and filtered to measure the absolute abundance of every unique TCRbeta CDR3 rearrangement. Productive Simpson clonality was computed per sample as the square root of Simpson's diversity index over productive rearrangements. TCRdb carries this immuneACCESS record with in-frame sequences only. Its versions omit some clonotypes, under half of them owing to an unresolved V gene in the studies checked, with the rest unexplained. The D gene and trimming were derived from the DNA, and the V and J assignments and clone size from that table. The sample includes some 270,000 clones, with 89% observed a single time. The biggest ten clones account for 1.9% of the sample.

The receptor was isolated from a woman aged 55-75 years who had recovered from COVID-19. This sequence uses TRBV6-5 and TRBJ1-5, with an unclear D gene assignment. The specimen was PBMCs or T cells enriched from blood (not recorded which). Here is the DNA: TGTGCCAGCAGTTACCGGGTGCGACAGCCCCAGCATTTT. This is translated as CASSYRVRQPQHF.